The T cell receptor beta chain described here comes from a study of blood T cells in healthy people across ages. Study overall: About one barcoded TCR beta cDNA was captured per two T cells.

The CDR3 is 16 residues long. Trimming at V came to 1 base and at J to 2 bases, leaving 5 bases not matched to a gene. The germline gives CDR1 MGHRA, CDR2 YSYEKL. This clonotype was picked up a small number of times. The use of a sample-barcoded 5' primer and a J-beta primer mix characterized a second PCR of about 7 to 12 cycles. Each CDR3 protein is one row after TCRdb ran MiXCR on the 5' RACE reads. The sample lists roughly 1,500,000 distinct CDR3 sequences, about 43% seen once, with around 8% in the top ten. The sequenced sample was blood. The genes are TRBV4-1 and TRBJ2-3, with 8 bases that match TRBD1. The sequence came from a woman aged 18 to 35 in good health. The CDR3 bases are TGCGCCAGCAGCCAAGCAGGGGGCAATCCCACAGATACGCAGTATTTT. It yields the protein CASSQAGGNPTDTQYF.